These T cell receptor beta chains were read from a single sample in a study of CD8+ T cells in alopecia areata. Here immunoSEQ multiplex PCR was the method, and the copy in TCRdb shows in-frame clones only, minus some. Of about 180,000 clones detected, less than 75% appear once; the ten largest clones hold more than 9.5%. The specimen was CD8+ T cells sorted from blood, collected at week 0. The receptors here all came from a human donor with alopecia areata. Each CDR3 is given with its conserved first and last residue. D genes are given only for firm matches. Rows give clone size only sometimes, using once, few, many, or a class for an expanded clone.

clone_size | d_call | j_call | v_call | cdr3_nt | cdr3_aa
- | TRBD1 | TRBJ1-1 | TRBV30 | TGTGCCTGGAGTGCAGGGGGCAGTACGTACACTGAAGCTTTCTTT | CAWSAGGSTYTEAFF
- | TRBD1 | TRBJ2-5 | TRBV29-1 | TGCAGCGTTGCATCTTGGGACAGACCCCAAGAGACCCAGTACTTC | CSVASWDRPQETQYF
- | - | TRBJ2-5 | TRBV5-1 | TGCGCCAGCAGCTTTCGGGAGACCCAGTACTTC | CASSFRETQYF
- | - | TRBJ2-1 | TRBV7-6 | TGTGCCAGCAGCATGCTCCGCGCGGGGGCCAACTTTCCCAATGAGCAGTTCTTC | CASSMLRAGANFPNEQFF
- | - | TRBJ1-2 | TRBV20-1 | TGCAGTGCTAGAGCTGAATCAGAGCACACCTTC | CSARAESEHTF
few | - | TRBJ1-1 | TRBV29-1 | TGCAGCGGCGGACAGAGCATGAACACTGAAGCTTTCTTT | CSGGQSMNTEAFF
- | - | TRBJ2-2 | TRBV27 | TGTGCCAGCACGGCGGGGTCGGGAAACACCGGGGAGCTGTTTTTT | CASTAGSGNTGELFF
- | - | TRBJ1-2 | TRBV27 | TGTGCCAGCAGTTCGCCCCGGGACATCTATGGCTACACCTTC | CASSSPRDIYGYTF
- | - | TRBJ1-2 | TRBV29-1 | TGCAGCGTTGAAGATAGGTCACCAGGGGAGAATCGGTTAGCTAACTATGGCTACACCTTC | CSVEDRSPGENRLANYGYTF
- | TRBD2 | TRBJ2-2 | TRBV4-2 | TGTGCCAGCAGCCACACCGGACTAGCGGGGGGCAGAGAAACTGCCGGGGAGCTGTTTTTT | CASSHTGLAGGRETAGELFF
- | - | TRBJ2-3 | TRBV5-1 | TGCGCCAGCAGCTGGCCCCAAGAATTCGGGGAACCTACAGATACGCAGTATTTT | CASSWPQEFGEPTDTQYF
once | - | TRBJ1-1 | TRBV4-1 | TGCGCCAGCAGCCTAAGTCGTGTGATCGAAAGGCGGGCTTTCTTT | CASSLSRVIERRAFF
- | TRBD1 | TRBJ2-1 | TRBV30 | TGTGCCCAGACAGGGAGAGGTGAGCAGTTCTTC | CAQTGRGEQFF
- | - | TRBJ2-5 | TRBV30 | TGTGCCTGGAGTGTATGGCGCGGGGAGACCCAGTACTTC | CAWSVWRGETQYF
- | - | TRBJ2-1 | TRBV13 | TGTGCCAGCAGCTTTGGTCGAGCTGAGCAGTTCTTC | CASSFGRAEQFF
few | - | TRBJ2-5 | TRBV30 | TGTGCCTGGCAGGGTCCAGTCGGGACCCAGTACTTC | CAWQGPVGTQYF
once | - | TRBJ2-5 | TRBV29-1 | TGCAGCGTTGGGCAGGGGTCAGATGAGACCCAGTACTTC | CSVGQGSDETQYF
- | TRBD1 | TRBJ1-2 | TRBV7-9 | TGTGCCAGCAGCGACCCAACGACAGGGGAAGCGGGCGGCTACACCTTC | CASSDPTTGEAGGYTF
- | - | TRBJ1-2 | TRBV30 | TGTGCCTGGATTCATATGGAAGGCTACACCTTC | CAWIHMEGYTF
- | - | TRBJ1-2 | TRBV11-2 | TGTGCCAGCAGCCCGGACAACTATGGCTACACCTTC | CASSPDNYGYTF
few | TRBD1 | TRBJ2-1 | TRBV29-1 | TGCAGCGTAGAGGGGGCGCCTTACAATGAGCAGTTCTTC | CSVEGAPYNEQFF
- | TRBD1 | TRBJ1-4 | TRBV27 | TGTGCCAGCAGCCGAAGACAGGGGGCTGGGGAAAAACTGTTTTTT | CASSRRQGAGEKLFF
- | - | TRBJ1-1 | TRBV7-9 | TGTGCCAGCAGCTTATCCCAGGGCGCTTACACTGAAGCTTTCTTT | CASSLSQGAYTEAFF
- | - | TRBJ2-7 | TRBV10-2 | TGCGCCAGCAGCGAGGGCCTTTCCTACGAGCAGTACTTC | CASSEGLSYEQYF
- | - | TRBJ1-3 | TRBV4-2 | TGTGCCAGCAGCCTGGACGGGAGAAACACCATATATTTT | CASSLDGRNTIYF
few | - | TRBJ2-1 | TRBV9 | TGTGCCAGCAGCGTAGATAGGGACCATTCCTACAATGAGCAGTTCTTC | CASSVDRDHSYNEQFF
- | TRBD1 | TRBJ2-1 | TRBV5-6 | TGTGCCAGCAAACTGGTGACAGGGGGCTCCTACAATGAGCAGTTCTTC | CASKLVTGGSYNEQFF